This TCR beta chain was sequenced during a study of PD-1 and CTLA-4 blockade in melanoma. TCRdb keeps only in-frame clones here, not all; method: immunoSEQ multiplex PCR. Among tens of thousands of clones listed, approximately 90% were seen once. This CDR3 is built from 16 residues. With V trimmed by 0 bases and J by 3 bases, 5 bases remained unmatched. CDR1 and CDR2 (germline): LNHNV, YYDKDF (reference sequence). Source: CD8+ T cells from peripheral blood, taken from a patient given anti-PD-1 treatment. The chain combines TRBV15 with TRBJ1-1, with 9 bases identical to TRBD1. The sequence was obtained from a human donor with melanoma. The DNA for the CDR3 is TGTGCCACCAGCAGAGATTTTGGGGACAGGGACACTGAAGCTTTCTTT. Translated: CATSRDFGDRDTEAFF.